The 20 T cell receptor beta chains presented below share a single source sample, sequenced in a study of Graves' ophthalmopathy and Graves' hyperthyroidism. For repertoire sequencing, the TCR beta CDR3 regions were amplified from RNA transcripts. First-round RT-PCR with HTBI primers preceded a second-round multiplex PCR. TCRdb re-called the multiplex PCR reads through MiXCR, storing one row per CDR3 protein. Of about 700,000 distinct CDR3 sequences detected, about 40% appear once; the ten largest clones hold 2.5% to 3.5%. The source material was peripheral blood. The receptors here all came from an adult man with Graves' ophthalmopathy.

This clonotype was observed many times. This chain connects TRBV7-8 to TRBJ1-5, with 7 bases lining up with TRBD1. CDR3 length: 14 amino acids. The germline CDR1 and CDR2 sequences are SGHVS and FQNEAQ. Losses at the gene ends were 4 bases for V and 3 bases for J; bases not matched to a gene: 3. CDR3 residues: CASSWGQSNQPQHF. The CDR3 DNA reads as TGTGCCAGCAGCTGGGGACAGTCCAATCAGCCCCAGCATTTT. Drawing the rest from reference TRBV7-8 and TRBJ1-5, the complete variable domain is GAGVSQSPRYKVAKRGQDVALRCDPISGHVSLFWYQQALGQGPEFLTYFQNEAQLDKSGLPSDRFFAERPEGSVSTLKIQRTQQEDSAVYLCASSWGQSNQPQHFGDGTRLSIL.

This clonotype appeared many times. The genes are TRBV7-9 and TRBJ1-2; no firm D call. Germline-derived CDR1 and CDR2 are SEHNR and FQNEAQ (reference sequence). V lost 10 bases, J lost 5 bases, and 14 bases lay in between. The CDR3 is made up of 12 amino acids. The CDR3 here is CATETGKYGYTF. CDR3 sequence (DNA): TGTGCCACCGAGACGGGAAAGTATGGCTACACCTTC. The complete variable domain, with remaining parts taken from reference TRBV7-9 and TRBJ1-2, reads DTGVSQNPRHKITKRGQNVTFRCDPISEHNRLYWYRQTLGQGPEFLTYFQNEAQLEKSRLLSDRFSAERPKGSFSTLEIQRTEQGDSAMYLCATETGKYGYTFGSGTRLTVV.

V and J are TRBV20-1 and TRBJ2-7; 14 nucleotides line up with TRBD2. Germline V CDR1 and CDR2: DFQATT, SNEGSKA (reference sequence). The CDR3 consists of 16 residues. With V trimmed by 6 bases and J by 9 bases, 16 bases remained unmatched. The DNA of the CDR3 is TGCAGTGCCGCGGGACTAGCGGGGGCCAGAGGTGGGGTGCAGTACTTC. This translates into CSAAGLAGARGGVQYF.

This clonotype came up many times. This rearrangement joins TRBV10-2 to TRBJ1-6; D gene uncertain. Germline CDR1 reads WSHSY; CDR2 reads SAAADI. V gave up 6 bases and J gave up 0 bases, with 6 bases separating them. The CDR3 runs to 14 residues. CDR3 DNA sequence: TGCGCCAGCAGGCAGCCCTCCTATAATTCACCCCTCCACTTT. The encoded protein is CASRQPSYNSPLHF.

The table lists this clonotype with a few counts. This chain joins TRBV30 and TRBJ2-7; 12 bases fit TRBD1. In germline, CDR1 is GTSNPN, CDR2 SVGIG (reference sequence). V trimming: 4 bases; J trimming: 5 bases; junction bases outside the gene matches: 6. This CDR3 has 14 residues. This CDR3 reads CAWNPGQGANEQYF. The CDR3 bases are TGTGCCTGGAACCCGGGACAGGGGGCCAACGAGCAGTACTTC.

Comments on this clonotype: Germline and junction disagree at one end, which may indicate a read error. The rearrangement joins TRBV7-2 to TRBJ1-3; 9 bases map to TRBD1. The CDR3 runs 13 residues. Germline CDR1 reads SGHTA; CDR2 reads FQGNSA. The CDR3: CASSQTGGITIYF. As DNA, the CDR3 is TGTGCCAGCAGCCAGACAGGGGGAATCACCATATATTTT.

The rearrangement joins TRBV2 to TRBJ2-7, with 10 bases lining up with TRBD1. The CDR3 runs to 18 residues. V was pared by 3 bases and J by 1 base, with 12 bases of the junction left unmatched. Germline V CDR1 and CDR2: SNHLY, FYNNEI. Here the CDR3 DNA reads TGTGCCAGCAGTGACCCCGGGGACAGGGGTTCTGGGTCCTACGAGCAGTACTTC. It codes for CASSDPGDRGSGSYEQYF.

This clonotype was recorded at least ten times. The chain recombines TRBV12-3 or TRBV12-4 with TRBJ2-5; TRBD1 matches at 8 bases. CDR3 length equals 13 residues. V shed 4 bases and J 7 bases; nucleotides not matched to a gene: 5. The CDR3 coding sequence is TGTGCCAGCAGTTATACACAGGGGGGGACCCAGTACTTC. Residues: CASSYTQGGTQYF.

At least ten counts were recorded for this clonotype. J is TRBJ1-2 and V is TRBV19; possibly TRBD1 for D (6 bases). The V end was cut by 3 bases, the J end by 7 bases, with 12 bases between. Germline CDR1 reads LNHDA; CDR2 reads SQIVND (reference sequence). There are 13 residues in the CDR3. This CDR3 reads CASSMDSWGGYTF. CDR3 coding DNA: TGTGCCAGTAGTATGGACAGCTGGGGTGGCTACACCTTC.

The chain couples TRBV19 to TRBJ2-2; 7 bases match TRBD2. Trimming removed 5 bases from V and 6 bases from J; junction bases left unmatched: 15. Germline lookup yields CDR1 LNHDA and CDR2 SQIVND (reference sequence). This CDR3 has 17 residues. Here the CDR3 reads CASSSRAWAGVAGELFF. The CDR3 DNA follows: TGTGCCAGTAGTTCAAGAGCCTGGGCGGGGGTGGCCGGGGAGCTGTTTTTT.

This clonotype was picked up a small number of times. This chain links TRBV6-6 with TRBJ1-1; D perhaps matches TRBD1 (6 bases). The ends were cut back, 6 bases at V and 1 base at J, with 21 bases in the middle. The CDR3 loop spans 17 amino acids. CDR1 and CDR2 from the germline V gene are MNHNY and SVGAGI (reference sequence). DNA for the CDR3: TGTGCCAGCAGCGATACACTCAGGGGTTCGGGGAACACTGAAGCTTTCTTT. Protein product: CASSDTLRGSGNTEAFF.

This clonotype occurred many times. CDR3 DNA: TGCAGTGCTGGGACAGGGGAGAACGGGGAGCTGTTTTTT. This gives the protein CSAGTGENGELFF. The J gene is TRBJ2-2, the V gene TRBV20-1; TRBD1 matches at 10 bases. The CDR3 sequence is 13 residues long. V lost 5 bases to trimming and J lost 7 bases; unmatched junction nucleotides: 4. Per the germline V gene, CDR1 is DFQATT and CDR2 is SNEGSKA (reference sequence).

Ten or more counts support this clonotype. The J gene is TRBJ2-5, the V gene TRBV20-1, with 10 bases that match TRBD2. J was trimmed by 5 bases and V by 6 bases; bases with no gene match: 9. CDR3 length: 14 residues. The germline V gene has CDR1 DFQATT and CDR2 SNEGSKA (reference sequence). The CDR3, as DNA: TGCAGTGCCCTAGGACTAGCGGAGAGGGAGACCCAGTACTTC. Amino acid sequence: CSALGLAERETQYF.

The V gene is TRBV4-2, the J gene TRBJ2-7, with D tentatively TRBD1 (5 bases). The CDR3 extends over 13 amino acids. V was clipped by 0 bases and J by 9 bases, with 12 bases between them. Germline V gene lookup returns CDR1 LGHNA and CDR2 YNFKEQ. CDR3 sequence reads: CASSQEPLGLQYF. The CDR3 nucleotides read TGTGCCAGCAGCCAAGAACCCCTGGGGCTGCAGTACTTC.

The V and J genes are TRBV2 and TRBJ2-7; D uncertain. CDR1 is SNHLY, CDR2 FYNNEI, per germline. This CDR3 is 9 amino acids long. Trimming took 7 bases from V and 9 from J, leaving 7 bases between them. The DNA of the CDR3 is TGTGCCAGCACCTTGTGGCAGTACTTC. Translation gives CASTLWQYF.

This clonotype has at least ten counts. The gene calls are TRBV12-3 or TRBV12-4 and TRBJ1-1; 8 nucleotides agree with TRBD1. Germline trimming cut 6 bases from V and 2 bases from J; bases unmatched to any gene: 2. The CDR3 has 13 residues. CDR3 DNA sequence: TGTGCCAGCAGGACAGGGGAAAACACTGAAGCTTTCTTT. It yields the protein CASRTGENTEAFF.

The rearrangement joins TRBV7-9 to TRBJ2-5; D may be TRBD2 (7 bases). The CDR3 runs 14 residues. With 4 bases removed from V and 7 bases from J, the gap between germline ends came to 16 bases. In germline, CDR1 is SEHNR, CDR2 FQNEAQ (reference sequence). This CDR3 reads CASSYARGGGTQYF. CDR3 nucleotides: TGTGCCAGCAGCTACGCCAGGGGCGGGGGGACCCAGTACTTC.

The chain couples TRBV14 to TRBJ2-5; TRBD2 agrees at 10 bases. This CDR3 contains 18 residues. J lost 4 bases, V lost 0 bases, and 11 bases had no gene match. Germline values: CDR1 SGHDN, CDR2 FVKESK. The CDR3 bases are TGTGCCAGCAGCCAAGAAAAGAGGAGCGGGAGGGCGAGAGAGACCCAGTACTTC. Protein: CASSQEKRSGRARETQYF.

This clonotype was picked up many times. The rearrangement joins TRBV5-1 to TRBJ1-1, with D possibly matching TRBD1 (6 bases). The CDR3 has 14 residues. Germline CDR1 is SGHRS and CDR2 is YFSETQ. V was pared by 4 bases and J by 0 bases, with 10 bases between. Here the CDR3 DNA reads TGCGCCAGCAGCCCAGGGGATTTGAACACTGAAGCTTTCTTT. Amino acids: CASSPGDLNTEAFF.

About this clonotype itself: A much larger clone differs from this one at a single base, so this may be a read error. A read error is likely, as this CDR3 ends without the conserved phenylalanine or tryptophan. The rearrangement links TRBV25-1 to TRBJ1-1, with TRBD1 matching over 7 bases. CDR1 is MGHDK and CDR2 is SYGVNS in the germline V gene. V was pared by 7 bases and J by 4 bases, with 6 bases of the junction left unmatched. This CDR3 region has 13 residues. The CDR3 spells CASKEGASTEAFI. CDR3 coding DNA: TGTGCCAGCAAGGAGGGGGCGAGCACTGAAGCTTTCATT.